One and the same sample provided the 6 T cell receptor beta chains below, sequenced in a study of radiotherapy plus CTLA-4 blockade in lung cancer (dated by TCRdb to the late 2010s). Receptor amplification or capture employed the immunoSEQ multiplex PCR assay. This immuneACCESS table, as held by TCRdb, lists in-frame sequences with V and J called but not all clones. Of the missing ones, under half trace to an unresolved V gene in checked studies; the others have no known cause. This sample comprises under 20,000 clones, 86% of them detected only once. About a quarter of the sample rests with the top ten. The source material was peripheral blood, sampled from a patient treated with radiotherapy plus ipilimumab. The receptors derive from a human donor with non-small cell lung cancer whose response to radiotherapy plus ipilimumab could not be evaluated.

V and J are TRBV4-2 and TRBJ1-2, with D perhaps TRBD1 (6 bases). The CDR3 contains 14 residues. Trimming shortened V by 1 base and J by 8 bases, and 14 bases separated the two germline ends. Germline V gene sequence: CDR1 LGHNA, CDR2 YNFKEQ. The CDR3 loop is CASSQGDSGAGYTF. The CDR3 nucleotides read TGTGCCAGCAGCCAAGGGGATTCAGGGGCCGGCTACACCTTC.

This chain joins TRBV7-2 and TRBJ1-3; unclear D gene. V lost 1 base and J 12 bases, leaving 13 bases between the germline ends. From germline, CDR1 is SGHTA and CDR2 FQGNSA. The CDR3 extends over 13 amino acids. The CDR3, as DNA: TGTGCCAGCAGCTTAGTCGTCCCGGGTATCATATATTTT. This sequence encodes CASSLVVPGIIYF.

Only a few counts were recorded for this clone. The chain has TRBV28 and TRBJ1-3; D possibly corresponds to TRBD1 (5 bases). CDR3 length: 15 residues. Looked up from germline, CDR1 is MDHEN and CDR2 is SYDVKM. V gave up 5 bases and J gave up 8 bases, with 19 bases separating them. CDR3 loop: CASSLPGEGWYTIYF. The CDR3 DNA is TGTGCCAGCAGTCTTCCCGGGGAGGGGTGGTACACCATATATTTT.

V and J are TRBV28 and TRBJ2-7, with TRBD2 as a possible D gene (5 bases). Germline values: CDR1 MDHEN, CDR2 SYDVKM. The CDR3 runs 12 residues. Deletions cut 9 bases from V and 5 bases from J, with 14 bases between. The CDR3 region is CASGERGNEQYF. The CDR3 DNA follows: TGTGCCAGTGGCGAGCGAGGGAACGAGCAGTACTTC.

The rearrangement links TRBV6-6 to TRBJ2-5; 7 bases agree with TRBD1. This CDR3 has 13 residues. The trim removed 7 bases at V and 7 bases at J, leaving 9 bases unmatched. CDR1 is MNHNY and CDR2 is SVGAGI in the germline V gene (reference sequence). The CDR3 protein is CASNPETGLTQYF. The CDR3 nucleotides read TGTGCCAGCAACCCGGAGACAGGGTTGACCCAGTACTTC.

The chain employs TRBV29-1 and TRBJ2-7, with 7 nucleotides matching TRBD1. V shed 1 base, J shed 3 bases, and the junction held 3 bases outside the gene matches. CDR1 and CDR2 (germline): SQVTM, ANQGSEA. The CDR3 covers 13 residues. The CDR3 loop is CSVEGSGGYEQYF. The CDR3 coding sequence is TGCAGCGTTGAAGGCTCAGGGGGCTACGAGCAGTACTTC.